The 5 T cell receptor beta chains below were found in one sample sequenced in a study of T cell responses to AZD1222 COVID-19 vaccine. The assay was immunoSEQ multiplex PCR, and TCRdb's table has in-frame clones only and misses some. The sample includes under 150,000 clones, roughly 90% of them seen just once. The material was peripheral blood, obtained 28 days after the second AZD1222 dose. These receptor sequences come from an adult who received the AZD1222 COVID-19 vaccine.

The rearrangement uses TRBV18 and TRBJ1-1; no definite D call. Germline CDR1 KGHSH, CDR2 LQKENI. Trimming took off 3 bases at V and 0 bases at J, with 11 bases between the two ends. There are 15 residues in the CDR3. CDR3 sequence reads: CASSPDKGMNTEAFF. The CDR3 DNA is TGTGCCAGCTCACCGGATAAGGGCATGAACACTGAAGCTTTCTTT.

The chain has TRBV9 and TRBJ1-5; tentative D call: TRBD1 (5 bases). The CDR3 length is 15 residues. Between the trimmed V and J ends, which lost 4 bases and 5 bases, there was a span of 16 bases. Germline V gives CDR1 SGDLS, CDR2 YYNGEE. This CDR3 reads CASSQDGASDQPQHF. The CDR3 DNA reads TGTGCCAGCAGCCAAGACGGGGCTAGTGATCAGCCCCAGCATTTT.

The CDR3 bases are TGTGCCAGCACCACCACAGGGACCTACGAGCAGTACGTC. Its translation is CASTTTGTYEQYV. J is TRBJ2-7 and V is TRBV28; maybe TRBD1 (6 bases). The CDR3 contains 13 residues. Trimming took 7 bases from V and 2 from J, leaving 12 bases between them. Germline V gene data show CDR1 as MDHEN and CDR2 as SYDVKM.

The chain joins TRBV19 to TRBJ2-2, with TRBD1 matching 9 bases. Germline CDR1 reads LNHDA; CDR2 reads SQIVND (reference sequence). This CDR3 spans 14 amino acids. The V gene end was trimmed by 4 bases and the J gene end by 6 bases; junction bases not matched to a gene: 3. CDR3 coding DNA: TGTGCCAGTAGTAGGACAGGGGATCCCGGGGAGCTGTTTTTT. Amino acids: CASSRTGDPGELFF.

V usage is TRBV7-3 and J usage is TRBJ2-2, with D perhaps TRBD1 (5 bases). The germline gives CDR1 SGHTA, CDR2 FQGTGA. V gave up 2 bases and J gave up 3 bases, with 13 bases separating them. The CDR3 has 16 residues. CDR3 DNA sequence: TGTGCCAGCAGCTTACCAGGGAAGGTCGACACCGGGGAGCTGTTTTTT. As protein: CASSLPGKVDTGELFF.